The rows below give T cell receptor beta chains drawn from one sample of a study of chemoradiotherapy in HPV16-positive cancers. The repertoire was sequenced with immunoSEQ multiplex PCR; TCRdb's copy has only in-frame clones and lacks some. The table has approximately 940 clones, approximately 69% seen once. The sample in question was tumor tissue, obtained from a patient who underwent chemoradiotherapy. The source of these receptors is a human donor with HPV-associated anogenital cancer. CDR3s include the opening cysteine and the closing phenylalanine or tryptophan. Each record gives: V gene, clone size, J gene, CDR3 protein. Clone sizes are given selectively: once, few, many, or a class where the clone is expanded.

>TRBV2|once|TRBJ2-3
CASAASTDTQYF
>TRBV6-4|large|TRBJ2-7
CASTHRYGSYEQYF
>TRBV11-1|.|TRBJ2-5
CASSPRQKETQYF
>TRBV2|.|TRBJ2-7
CASSEVQTRGGYEQYF
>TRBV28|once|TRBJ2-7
CASTSSYEQYF
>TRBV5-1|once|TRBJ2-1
CASSLVLGGSYNEQFF
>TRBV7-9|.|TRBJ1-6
CASSGRQSGPLHF
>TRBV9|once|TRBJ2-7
CDSSATGLADYEQYF
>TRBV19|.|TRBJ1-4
CASTPGTSDEKLFF
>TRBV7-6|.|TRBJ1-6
CASSSDSSYNSPLHF
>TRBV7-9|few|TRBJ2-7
CASSISYEQYF
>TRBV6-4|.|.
CASTHRYGSYEQYF
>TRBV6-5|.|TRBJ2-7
CASSQTSGSIYEQYF
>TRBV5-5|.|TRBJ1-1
CASSLGTANTEAFF
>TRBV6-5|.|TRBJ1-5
CASRPGGSNQPQHF
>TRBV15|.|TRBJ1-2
CATSSPQEQTTYGYTF
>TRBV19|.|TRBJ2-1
CASNLAGHLNEQFF
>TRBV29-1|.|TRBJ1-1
CSVEILNTEAFF
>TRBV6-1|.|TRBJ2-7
CASSHGQGVLLEQYF
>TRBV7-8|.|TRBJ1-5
CASSHRGQGVPNQPQHF
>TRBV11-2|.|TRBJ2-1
CASSLRLSKGNEQFF
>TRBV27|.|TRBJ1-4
CASSLRGTNEKLFF
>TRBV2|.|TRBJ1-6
CASIRTGGNSPLHF
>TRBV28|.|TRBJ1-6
CASSFGTGTAPLHF
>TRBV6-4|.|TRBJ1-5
CASRLDRKNQPQHF
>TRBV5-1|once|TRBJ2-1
CASSLSGSSYNEQFF
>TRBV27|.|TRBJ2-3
CASSPDGFTDTQYF
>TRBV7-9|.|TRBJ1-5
CASSRGTGDIQPQHF
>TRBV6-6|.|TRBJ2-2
CASSRNTGELFF
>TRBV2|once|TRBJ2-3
CASSSGLRDTQYF
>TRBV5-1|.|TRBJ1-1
CASSLFGNTEAFF
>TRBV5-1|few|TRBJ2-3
CASSLESSDTQYF
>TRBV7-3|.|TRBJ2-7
CASSPSYEQYF
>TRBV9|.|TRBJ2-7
CASSAREGTYEQYF
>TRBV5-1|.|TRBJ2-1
CASTPSGAVGNEQFF
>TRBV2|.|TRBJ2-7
CASGSQTYEQYF
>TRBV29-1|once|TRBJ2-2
CSVASGRQTGELFF
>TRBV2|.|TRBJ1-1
CASSQGEEAFF
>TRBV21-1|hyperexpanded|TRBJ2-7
CASSTTGATSYEQYF
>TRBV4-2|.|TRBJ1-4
CASRDTRSSDEKLFF
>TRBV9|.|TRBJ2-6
CASSVDPLLSGANVLTF
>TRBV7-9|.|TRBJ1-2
CASSSLQGLNGYTF
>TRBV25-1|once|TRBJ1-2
CASRSTRGDYGYTF
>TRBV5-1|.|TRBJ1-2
CASSWRVNYGYTF
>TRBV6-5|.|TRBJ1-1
CASSYSGLAFF